The source of this T cell receptor beta chain is a study of T cell changes during pregnancy in multiple sclerosis. Assay: immunoSEQ multiplex PCR; the TCRdb copy retains only in-frame clones and omits some. The sample consists of 50,000 to 65,000 clones, 90% of them appearing once. V was pared by 5 bases and J by 0 bases, with 14 bases between. The CDR3 is 16 amino acids. Germline CDR1 SGHVS, CDR2 FQNEAQ. The starting material was peripheral blood, obtained in the first trimester of pregnancy. This receptor was taken from a female donor in good health, enrolled as a control in a pregnancy study. The gene calls are TRBV7-8 and TRBJ2-1; D might be TRBD2 (6 bases). CDR3 region: CASSPFVAASYNEQFF. As DNA, the CDR3 is TGTGCCAGCAGCCCTTTTGTAGCGGCCTCCTACAATGAGCAGTTCTTC.